These T cell receptor beta chains were read from a single sample in a study of Ad26.COV2.S vaccination and SARS-CoV-2 variants. Sequenced by immunoSEQ multiplex PCR; TCRdb stores in-frame clones only, minus some. This sample has about 350,000 clones; around 89% occur once, and the top ten carry roughly 4.8%. The input for sequencing was peripheral blood, taken in a trial of Ad26.COV2.S vaccine versus placebo. The receptors originated from a person aged 18-65 years who received the Ad26.COV2.S COVID-19 vaccine or a placebo. Each CDR3 is given with its conserved first and last residue. The D gene is left open where the match is weak. Clone size, where shown, is once, few, many, or a class for clones that have expanded.

d_call | j_call | v_call | clone_size | cdr3_aa | cdr3_nt
NA | TRBJ1-4 | TRBV7-7 | NA | CASSLSPGEGGKLFF | TGTGCCAGCAGCTTATCCCCGGGAGAGGGAGGAAAACTGTTTTTT
TRBD1 | TRBJ2-5 | TRBV7-8 | NA | CATIDRAETQYF | TGTGCCACCATTGACAGGGCAGAGACCCAGTACTTC
NA | TRBJ2-7 | TRBV7-8 | NA | CASSPSRATYEQYF | TGTGCCAGCAGCCCCTCCAGGGCCACCTACGAGCAGTACTTC
TRBD2 | TRBJ2-3 | TRBV27 | NA | CASRGGTRPTDTQYF | TGTGCCAGCAGGGGGGGGACTCGCCCCACAGATACGCAGTATTTT
NA | TRBJ2-1 | TRBV7-9 | NA | CASSLVQGNHNEQFF | TGTGCCAGCAGCTTAGTTCAGGGTAACCACAATGAGCAGTTCTTC
TRBD1 | TRBJ1-4 | TRBV4-3 | once | CASSQGSGTAEEKLFF | TGCGCCAGCAGCCAAGGCAGCGGGACAGCCGAGGAAAAACTGTTTTTT
TRBD1 | TRBJ1-6 | TRBV10-3 | NA | CAIEFNRGRFDSPLHF | TGTGCCATAGAGTTTAACAGGGGGCGCTTTGATTCACCCCTCCACTTT
TRBD2 | TRBJ2-1 | TRBV7-8 | NA | CASSRGTSGGTYEQFF | TGTGCCAGCAGCCGGGGAACTAGCGGGGGGACATATGAGCAGTTCTTC
NA | TRBJ2-5 | TRBV6-6 | NA | CASSYSQGRVETQYF | TGTGCCAGCAGTTACTCTCAGGGAAGGGTAGAGACCCAGTACTTC
NA | TRBJ1-2 | TRBV18 | NA | CASSPLKGEGGRPGYTF | TGTGCCAGCTCACCACTCAAGGGGGAGGGAGGCCGACCTGGCTACACCTTC
TRBD1 | TRBJ2-7 | TRBV5-5 | NA | CASSLARQGIYEQYF | TGTGCCAGCAGCTTGGCGCGACAGGGTATCTACGAGCAGTACTTC
NA | TRBJ1-1 | TRBV6-4 | NA | CASSKQKNTEAFF | TGTGCCAGCAGCAAACAGAAGAACACTGAAGCTTTCTTT
TRBD2 | TRBJ2-1 | TRBV14 | once | CASSPKRGGAGLEQFF | TGTGCCAGCAGCCCGAAGCGGGGGGGTGCGGGGCTTGAGCAGTTCTTC
NA | TRBJ1-6 | TRBV6-2/TRBV6-3 | once | CASSYYRLNSPLHF | TGTGCCAGCAGTTACTACAGGCTCAATTCACCCCTCCACTTT
TRBD1 | TRBJ2-5 | TRBV5-1 | NA | CASSLVVTGASETQYF | TGCGCCAGCAGCTTGGTCGTGACAGGGGCATCAGAGACCCAGTACTTC
NA | TRBJ2-7 | TRBV4-1 | NA | CASSQVLGGYEQYF | TGCGCCAGCAGCCAAGTGCTGGGGGGCTACGAGCAGTACTTC
TRBD1 | TRBJ2-5 | TRBV28 | NA | CASSSLQGYQETQYF | TGTGCCAGCAGTAGCTTACAGGGGTACCAAGAGACCCAGTACTTC
NA | TRBJ2-3 | TRBV3-1/TRBV3-2 | NA | CASSQDEASTDTQYF | TGTGCCAGCAGCCAAGACGAGGCGAGCACAGATACGCAGTATTTT
NA | TRBJ2-2 | TRBV7-6 | NA | CASSLRENTGELFF | TGTGCCAGCAGCTTAAGGGAGAACACCGGGGAGCTGTTTTTT
TRBD1 | TRBJ1-6 | TRBV28 | NA | CASSSTGGLDSPLHF | TGTGCCAGCAGTTCGACAGGGGGCCTTGATTCACCCCTCCACTTT
TRBD2 | TRBJ2-2 | TRBV5-1 | NA | CASSWRRAGGPNTGELFF | TGCGCCAGCAGCTGGAGGCGGGCGGGAGGCCCGAACACCGGGGAGCTGTTTTTT
NA | TRBJ2-2 | TRBV4-1 | NA | CASSLGRDGELFF | TGCGCCAGCAGCCTCGGACGGGACGGGGAGCTGTTTTTT
TRBD2 | TRBJ2-3 | TRBV25-1 | NA | CASSEFRTSADTQYF | TGTGCCAGCAGTGAATTTAGGACTAGCGCAGATACGCAGTATTTT
NA | TRBJ1-1 | TRBV2 | NA | CASSEARAGRNTEAFF | TGTGCCAGCAGTGAAGCGCGGGCAGGGAGGAACACTGAAGCTTTCTTT
TRBD1 | TRBJ2-2 | TRBV5-4 | NA | CASSLTGTGSTGELFF | TGTGCCAGCAGCTTAACCGGGACAGGGAGCACCGGGGAGCTGTTTTTT
TRBD1 | TRBJ2-5 | TRBV5-5 | NA | CASSVDRGGETQYF | TGTGCCAGCAGCGTGGACAGGGGAGGAGAGACCCAGTACTTC
NA | TRBJ2-1 | TRBV19 | once | CASSLDRLNNEQFF | TGTGCCAGTAGTCTGGACAGACTAAACAATGAGCAGTTCTTC
NA | TRBJ2-1 | TRBV28 | once | CASSPDRHNEQFF | TGTGCCAGCAGTCCAGACAGGCACAATGAGCAGTTCTTC
TRBD1 | TRBJ2-2 | TRBV5-1 | NA | CASSLDSRGLAGELFF | TGCGCCAGCAGCTTGGATTCCAGGGGGCTCGCCGGGGAGCTGTTTTTT
TRBD2 | TRBJ2-7 | TRBV4-3 | NA | CASSQLAGSAYEQYF | TGCGCCAGCAGCCAATTAGCGGGGTCAGCCTACGAGCAGTACTTC
NA | TRBJ2-3 | TRBV5-4 | NA | CASSLSRGTDTQYF | TGTGCCAGCAGCTTGTCCAGGGGCACAGATACGCAGTATTTT
TRBD1 | TRBJ1-4 | TRBV28 | few | CASSSPGQVGEKLFF | TGTGCCAGCAGTTCACCGGGACAGGTCGGTGAAAAACTGTTTTTT
NA | TRBJ1-5 | TRBV29-1 | NA | CSVVMGESNQPQHF | TGCAGCGTTGTCATGGGAGAAAGCAATCAGCCCCAGCATTTT
TRBD1 | TRBJ1-1 | TRBV6-6 | once | CASSYSNSGGDGAFF | TGTGCCAGCAGTTACTCGAATTCAGGGGGGGACGGAGCTTTCTTT
TRBD2 | TRBJ2-1 | TRBV7-8 | few | CASSVPGLAGGPGHEQFF | TGTGCCAGCAGCGTCCCGGGACTAGCGGGAGGGCCAGGTCATGAGCAGTTCTTC
TRBD2 | TRBJ2-7 | TRBV7-8 | NA | CASSPNPAGTSGDPGWSRVSEQYF | TGTGCCAGCAGCCCCAACCCTGCCGGGACTAGCGGGGACCCTGGTTGGTCCCGGGTTTCCGAGCAGTACTTC
TRBD1 | TRBJ1-4 | TRBV18 | NA | CASSTGQTRNEKLFF | TGTGCCAGCTCAACGGGACAGACGCGGAATGAAAAACTGTTTTTT
NA | TRBJ1-4 | TRBV12-5 | NA | CASGLGQGFYEKLFF | TGTGCTAGTGGTTTGGGGCAGGGTTTTTATGAAAAACTGTTTTTT
NA | TRBJ1-5 | TRBV4-1 | NA | CASSQDRAGDQPQHF | TGCGCCAGCAGCCAAGATAGGGCCGGAGATCAGCCCCAGCATTTT
NA | TRBJ2-7 | TRBV5-1 | once | CASRYAGLTSYEQYF | TGCGCCAGCCGTTATGCAGGCTTAACCAGCTACGAGCAGTACTTC
TRBD2 | TRBJ2-7 | TRBV19 | NA | CASSRGGNPWEAYEQYF | TGTGCCAGTAGTCGGGGGGGGAACCCCTGGGAAGCCTACGAGCAGTACTTC